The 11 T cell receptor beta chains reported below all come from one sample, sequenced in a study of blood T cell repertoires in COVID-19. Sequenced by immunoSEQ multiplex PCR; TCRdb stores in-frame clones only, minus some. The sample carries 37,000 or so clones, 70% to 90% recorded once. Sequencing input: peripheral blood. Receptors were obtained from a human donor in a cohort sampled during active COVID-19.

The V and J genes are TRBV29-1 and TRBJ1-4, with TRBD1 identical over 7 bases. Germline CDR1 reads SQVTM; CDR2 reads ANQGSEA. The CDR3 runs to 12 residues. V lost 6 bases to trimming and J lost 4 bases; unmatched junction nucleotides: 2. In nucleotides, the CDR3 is TGCAGCGTGGGACAGCTTAATGAAAAACTGTTTTTT. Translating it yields CSVGQLNEKLFF.

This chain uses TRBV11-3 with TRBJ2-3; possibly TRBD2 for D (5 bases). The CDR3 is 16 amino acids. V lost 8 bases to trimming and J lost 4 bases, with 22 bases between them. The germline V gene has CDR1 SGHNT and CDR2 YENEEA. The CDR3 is CASRDGVGKVSDTQYF. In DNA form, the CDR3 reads TGTGCCAGCCGGGATGGGGTAGGGAAGGTGTCAGATACGCAGTATTTT. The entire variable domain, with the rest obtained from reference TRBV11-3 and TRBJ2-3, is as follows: EAGVVQSPRYKIIEKKQPVAFWCNPISGHNTLYWYLQNLGQGPELLIRYENEEAVDDSQLPKDRFSAERLKGVDSTLKIQPAELGDSAVYLCASRDGVGKVSDTQYFGPGTRLTVL.

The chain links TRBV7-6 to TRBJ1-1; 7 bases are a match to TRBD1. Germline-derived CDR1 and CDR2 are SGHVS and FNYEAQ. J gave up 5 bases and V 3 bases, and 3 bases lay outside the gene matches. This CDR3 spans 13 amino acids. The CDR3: CASSFTGATEAFF. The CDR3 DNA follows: TGTGCCAGCAGCTTTACAGGGGCAACTGAAGCTTTCTTT.

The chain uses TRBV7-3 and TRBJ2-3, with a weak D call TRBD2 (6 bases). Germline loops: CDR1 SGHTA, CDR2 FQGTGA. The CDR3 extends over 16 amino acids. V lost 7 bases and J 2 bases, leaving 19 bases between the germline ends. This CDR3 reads CASTDGRRGITDTQYF. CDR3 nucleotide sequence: TGTGCCAGCACTGACGGCCGTCGGGGGATCACAGATACGCAGTATTTT.

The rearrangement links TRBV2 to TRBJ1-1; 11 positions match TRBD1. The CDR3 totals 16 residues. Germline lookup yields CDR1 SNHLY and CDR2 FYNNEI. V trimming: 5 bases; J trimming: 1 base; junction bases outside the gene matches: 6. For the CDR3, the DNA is TGTGCCAGCAGTACAAGGACAGGGGGCAAGAACACTGAAGCTTTCTTT. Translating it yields CASSTRTGGKNTEAFF.

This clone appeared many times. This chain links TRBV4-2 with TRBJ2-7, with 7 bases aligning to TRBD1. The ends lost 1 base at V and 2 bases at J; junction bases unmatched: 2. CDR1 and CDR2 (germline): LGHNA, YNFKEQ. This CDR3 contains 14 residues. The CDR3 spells CASSQGQGTYEQYF. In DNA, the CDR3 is TGTGCCAGCAGCCAAGGACAGGGAACCTACGAGCAGTACTTC.

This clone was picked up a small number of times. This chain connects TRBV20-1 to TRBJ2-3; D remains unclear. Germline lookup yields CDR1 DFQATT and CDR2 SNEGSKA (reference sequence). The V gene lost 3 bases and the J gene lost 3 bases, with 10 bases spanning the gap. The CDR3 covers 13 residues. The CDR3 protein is CSASVQQTDTQYF. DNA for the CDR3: TGCAGTGCTAGTGTACAGCAAACAGATACGCAGTATTTT.

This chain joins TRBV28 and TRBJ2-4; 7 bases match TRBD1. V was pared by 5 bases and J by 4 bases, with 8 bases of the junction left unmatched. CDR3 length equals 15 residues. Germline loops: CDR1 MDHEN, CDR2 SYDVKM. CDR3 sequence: CASSPPGTAKNIQYF. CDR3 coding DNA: TGTGCCAGCAGTCCCCCCGGGACAGCAAAAAACATTCAGTACTTC.

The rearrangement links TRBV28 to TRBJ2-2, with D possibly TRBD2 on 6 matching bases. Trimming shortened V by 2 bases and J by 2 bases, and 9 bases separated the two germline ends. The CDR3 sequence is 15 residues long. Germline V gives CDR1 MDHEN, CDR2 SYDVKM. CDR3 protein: CASSLGGTNTGELFF. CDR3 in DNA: TGTGCCAGCAGTTTAGGAGGGACCAACACCGGGGAGCTGTTTTTT.

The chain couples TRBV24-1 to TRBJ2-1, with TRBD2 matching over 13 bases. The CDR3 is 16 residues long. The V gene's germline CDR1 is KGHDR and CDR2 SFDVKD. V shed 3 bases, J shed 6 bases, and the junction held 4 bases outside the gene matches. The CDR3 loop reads CATSDPTSGGTNEQFF. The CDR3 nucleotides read TGTGCCACCAGTGATCCGACTAGCGGGGGGACCAATGAGCAGTTCTTC.

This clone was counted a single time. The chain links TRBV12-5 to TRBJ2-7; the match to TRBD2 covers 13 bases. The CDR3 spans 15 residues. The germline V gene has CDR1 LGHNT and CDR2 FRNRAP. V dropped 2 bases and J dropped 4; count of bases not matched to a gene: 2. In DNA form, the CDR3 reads TGTGCTAGTGGTTTGACTAGCGGGGGGGCGTACGAGCAGTACTTC. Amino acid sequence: CASGLTSGGAYEQYF. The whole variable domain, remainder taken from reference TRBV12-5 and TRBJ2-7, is DARVTQTPRHKVTEMGQEVTMRCQPILGHNTVFWYRQTMMQGLELLAYFRNRAPLDDSGMPKDRFSAEMPDATLATLKIQPSEPRDSAVYFCASGLTSGGAYEQYFGPGTRLTVT.